This entry concerns a single T cell receptor (beta chain). This sample was included in a study of blood T cell repertoires in COVID-19. Study context: Specimens from acute and convalescent COVID-19 originated in the United States, Italy and Spain.

Original analysis: Amplified reference gene primers provided the basis for estimating nucleated cell counts. Clones were sequenced by immunoSEQ multiplex PCR, and TCRdb holds only the in-frame ones, with some missing. D and trimming come from the DNA, and the V and J calls and clone size come from that table. This repertoire shows fewer than 130,000 clones, 76% found once; its top ten account for 3% to 4%. This sequence originates from an elderly woman with acute or convalescent COVID-19. Sequenced sample: peripheral blood.

The CDR3 region is CASSLAPGQPKMSYGYTF. In DNA, the CDR3 is TGTGCCAGCAGTTTAGCCCCTGGACAGCCAAAAATGTCCTATGGCTACACCTTC. This chain uses TRBV28 with TRBJ1-2; TRBD1 might be the D (6 bases). V lost 2 bases to trimming and J lost 4 bases, with 23 bases between them. The germline gives CDR1 MDHEN, CDR2 SYDVKM. The CDR3 is 18 residues long.